This T cell receptor beta chain is drawn from a study of T cells in tumors after PD-1 blockade. The germline V gene encodes CDR1 SEHNR and CDR2 FQNEAQ (reference sequence). The CDR3 contains 15 residues. The V gene lost 1 base and the J gene lost 0 bases, with 8 bases spanning the gap. Produced via immunoSEQ multiplex PCR; TCRdb's table is partial and in-frame only. The sample comprises 4,500 to 6,500 clones, about 63% of which are singletons, and 5.2% rests with the top ten. The chain uses TRBV7-9 and TRBJ2-3; TRBD1 is a possible D gene (5 bases). Sequenced here: tumor tissue, sampled before anti-PD-1 treatment. The clonotype was recovered from a human donor with basal cell carcinoma. The CDR3 region is CASSLVAGSTDTQYF. CDR3 DNA: TGTGCCAGCAGCTTAGTGGCAGGGAGCACAGATACGCAGTATTTT.